This T cell receptor beta chain was captured by sequencing in a study of blood T cell repertoires in COVID-19. Across the whole study: PBMCs, B-cell-depleted T cells, or T cells were the source of the cDNA or gDNA that made up the material.

The table came from immunoSEQ multiplex PCR; TCRdb's copy has only in-frame clones and leaves some out. Of tens of thousands of clones in the sample, roughly 90% were seen once. Sequenced material: peripheral blood. This TCR came from a man aged 40-50 years with COVID-19, enrolled during active disease.

The CDR3 bases are TGCGCCAGCAGCCACGGGACAGAGAACACCGGGGAGCTGTTTTTT. It is translated as CASSHGTENTGELFF. The chain couples TRBV4-1 to TRBJ2-2, with 7 bases that match TRBD1. The CDR3 loop spans 15 amino acids. The V gene end was trimmed by 3 bases and the J gene end by 1 base; junction bases not matched to a gene: 2. Germline V gives CDR1 MGHRA, CDR2 YSYEKL.